These 27 T cell receptor beta chains originate from one sample sequenced in a study of blood T cell repertoires in COVID-19. The method was immunoSEQ multiplex PCR; TCRdb's version includes in-frame clones alone and lacks a portion of them. Found here are about 110,000 clones, 89% of them singletons; the top ten hold more than 4.5%. Sequencing used peripheral blood. The receptors were gathered from a man between 35 and 55 years old with active or convalescent COVID-19.

The rearrangement joins TRBV5-1 to TRBJ1-3; D is uncertain. Trimming left V 0 bases short and J 4 bases short, with 5 bases between. The CDR3 spans 13 residues. Looked up from germline, CDR1 is SGHRS and CDR2 is YFSETQ. DNA of the CDR3: TGCGCCAGCAGCTTGGCCCCAGGAAACACCATATATTTT. This encodes CASSLAPGNTIYF.

The chain recombines TRBV28 with TRBJ1-2, with 9 bases fitting TRBD1. Germline V gives CDR1 MDHEN, CDR2 SYDVKM. V shed 4 bases, J shed 8 bases, and the junction held 14 bases outside the gene matches. The CDR3 is 16 residues long. CDR3 in DNA: TGTGCCAGCAGTTCGCTCGCACAGGGGGCGAGGAACGGCTACACCTTC. Protein sequence: CASSSLAQGARNGYTF.

The genes are TRBV28 and TRBJ1-6; 7 bases align to TRBD1. V shed 5 bases and J 7 bases; nucleotides not matched to a gene: 8. This CDR3 is built from 15 residues. From germline, CDR1 is MDHEN and CDR2 SYDVKM. DNA of the CDR3: TGTGCCAGCAGTAAGCCCGGGACAGCGAATTCACCCCTCCACTTT. Amino acids: CASSKPGTANSPLHF.

The chain uses TRBV19 and TRBJ2-2; the match to TRBD2 covers 10 bases. The V gene end was trimmed by 1 base and the J gene end by 3 bases; junction bases not matched to a gene: 2. Looked up from germline, CDR1 is LNHDA and CDR2 is SQIVND (reference sequence). The CDR3 length is 16 residues. The CDR3, as DNA: TGTGCCAGTAGTATAGGCCTAGCGGGAGACACCGGGGAGCTGTTTTTT. Its translation: CASSIGLAGDTGELFF.

The J gene is TRBJ2-1, the V gene TRBV4-3; the D is unclear. Germline-derived CDR1 and CDR2 are LGHNA and YSLEER. V lost 0 bases and J 4 bases, leaving 10 bases between the germline ends. The CDR3 totals 15 residues. CDR3 coding DNA: TGCGCCAGCAGCCAAGATACCACAGCTTACAATGAGCAGTTCTTC. Translating it yields CASSQDTTAYNEQFF.

This chain joins TRBV20-1 and TRBJ2-1; D possibly corresponds to TRBD1 (5 bases). CDR1 and CDR2 (germline): DFQATT, SNEGSKA (reference sequence). There are 11 residues in the CDR3. Trimming removed 6 bases at V and 5 bases at J, with 8 bases between. The CDR3 DNA is TGCAGTGCGGTGGGGCACAATGAGCAGTTCTTC. Encoded protein: CSAVGHNEQFF.

This clone was found once. This chain links TRBV5-1 with TRBJ2-7; D is ambiguous. The CDR3 covers 15 residues. Germline lookup yields CDR1 SGHRS and CDR2 YFSETQ. Trimming took 0 bases from V and 3 from J, leaving 13 bases between them. The CDR3 sequence: CASSLGARPVYEQYF. CDR3 in DNA: TGCGCCAGCAGCTTGGGAGCCAGGCCCGTCTACGAGCAGTACTTC.

J is TRBJ2-1 and V is TRBV5-1; 11 bases map to TRBD2. After removal of 0 bases from V and 2 bases from J, the junction contained 4 bases not matched to a gene. Germline assignment: CDR1 SGHRS and CDR2 YFSETQ. CDR3 length equals 17 residues. CDR3 sequence (DNA): TGCGCCAGCAGCTTGGGAGGACTAGCGGGCACCTACAATGAGCAGTTCTTC. Its protein product is CASSLGGLAGTYNEQFF.

This chain connects TRBV6-5 to TRBJ2-2; no firm D call. V gave up 4 bases and J gave up 2 bases, with 8 bases separating them. CDR1 MNHEY and CDR2 SVGAGI come from the germline V gene. The CDR3 has 14 amino acids. The CDR3 DNA reads as TGTGCCAGCAGTTTTGGGCAAAACACCGGGGAGCTGTTTTTT. Residues: CASSFGQNTGELFF.

This clone was detected a few times. This chain joins TRBV30 and TRBJ1-5; 10 bases map to TRBD1. After removal of 4 bases from V and 7 bases from J, the junction contained 4 bases not matched to a gene. This CDR3 has 13 residues. Germline CDR1 and CDR2: GTSNPN and SVGIG (reference sequence). The CDR3 nucleotides are TGTGCCTGGACGGGGGGACAGGGGCAGCCCCAGCATTTT. It yields the protein CAWTGGQGQPQHF.

This clone has only one observation. The gene calls are TRBV27 and TRBJ1-1, with unresolved D. The CDR3 loop spans 12 amino acids. Germline CDR1 reads MNHEY; CDR2 reads SMNVEV (reference sequence). With 8 bases removed from V and 2 bases from J, the gap between germline ends came to 9 bases. CDR3 sequence reads: CASRGLNTEAFF. Here the CDR3 DNA reads TGTGCCAGCCGAGGCCTAAACACTGAAGCTTTCTTT.

The genes are TRBV2 and TRBJ1-2, with D uncertain. In germline, CDR1 is SNHLY, CDR2 FYNNEI. This CDR3 is 16 amino acids long. The V and J ends lost 3 bases and 4 bases respectively, with 18 bases between them. The CDR3 is CASSEDRPGLSYGYTF. CDR3 DNA: TGTGCCAGCAGTGAGGATCGGCCGGGGTTGAGCTATGGCTACACCTTC.

V and J are TRBV28 and TRBJ2-1; 8 nucleotides match TRBD2. The CDR3 has 14 amino acids. Trimming removed 3 bases from V and 8 bases from J; junction bases left unmatched: 6. Looked up from germline, CDR1 is MDHEN and CDR2 is SYDVKM. The CDR3 loop reads CASSLSGRYDEQFF. DNA of the CDR3: TGTGCCAGCAGTTTGAGCGGGAGATATGATGAGCAGTTCTTC. Combining the CDR3 with reference TRBV28 and TRBJ2-1 gives the whole variable domain DVKVTQSSRYLVKRTGEKVFLECVQDMDHENMFWYRQDPGLGLRLIYFSYDVKMKEKGDIPEGYSVSREKKERFSLILESASTNQTSMYLCASSLSGRYDEQFFGPGTRLTVL.

The chain carries TRBV7-9 and TRBJ1-5; 8 nucleotides align to TRBD1. The V gene's germline CDR1 is SEHNR and CDR2 FQNEAQ (reference sequence). The J segment lost 7 bases and the V segment lost 5 bases, leaving 7 bases of the junction unmatched. The CDR3 has 14 residues. The CDR3: CASSPDRGDQPQHF. CDR3 coding DNA: TGTGCCAGCAGCCCCGACAGGGGAGACCAGCCCCAGCATTTT.

This clone was observed a handful of times. The chain joins TRBV2 to TRBJ2-2; 8 bases are a match to TRBD2. The CDR3 loop spans 15 amino acids. In germline, CDR1 is SNHLY, CDR2 FYNNEI. V lost 7 bases to trimming and J lost 1 base; unmatched junction nucleotides: 5. The CDR3 loop reads CASMPGGGNTGELFF. CDR3 nucleotides: TGTGCCAGCATGCCCGGGGGGGGGAACACCGGGGAGCTGTTTTTT.

This clone is a singleton in its sample. J is TRBJ2-5 and V is TRBV28; 8 bases agree with TRBD2. V shed 2 bases, J shed 3 bases, and the junction held 8 bases outside the gene matches. The length of the CDR3 is 16 residues. Per the germline V gene, CDR1 is MDHEN and CDR2 is SYDVKM. CDR3 in DNA: TGTGCCAGCAGTTTACTTACAAGCGGGAGCGAAGAGACCCAGTACTTC. It is translated as CASSLLTSGSEETQYF.

This rearrangement joins TRBV28 to TRBJ2-1; a weak D match, TRBD2 (5 bases). Trimming left V 3 bases short and J 6 bases short, with 15 bases between. Germline V CDR1 and CDR2: MDHEN, SYDVKM. This CDR3 is 15 amino acids long. CDR3 sequence reads: CASSFPPGVSNEQFF. The CDR3 region has the DNA TGTGCCAGCAGTTTTCCCCCCGGGGTAAGCAATGAGCAGTTCTTC. The full variable domain, completed using reference TRBV28 and TRBJ2-1, is DVKVTQSSRYLVKRTGEKVFLECVQDMDHENMFWYRQDPGLGLRLIYFSYDVKMKEKGDIPEGYSVSREKKERFSLILESASTNQTSMYLCASSFPPGVSNEQFFGPGTRLTVL.

The chain has TRBV19 and TRBJ2-5, with 15 positions matching TRBD2. In germline, CDR1 is LNHDA, CDR2 SQIVND (reference sequence). J lost 1 base, V lost 9 bases, and 3 bases had no gene match. The CDR3 length is 15 residues. In DNA form, the CDR3 reads TGTGCCAGAGAGGGACTAGCGGGAGGCCAAGAGACCCAGTACTTC. Protein product: CAREGLAGGQETQYF.

V usage is TRBV6-2 or TRBV6-3 and J usage is TRBJ2-1; 8 bases fit TRBD1. Germline assignment: CDR1 MNHEY and CDR2 SVGEGT. The CDR3 spans 17 residues. The junction had 17 bases not matched to a gene; V was cut back by 5 bases and J by 8 bases. Here the CDR3 DNA reads TGTGCCAGCAGTACTATTCCCACGACAGGGGAGGTCGATGAGCAGTTCTTC. Its translation is CASSTIPTTGEVDEQFF.

This clone was detected a few times. The chain is built from TRBV19 and TRBJ1-3; D call uncertain. V lost 7 bases and J 4 bases, leaving 8 bases between the germline ends. Germline loops: CDR1 LNHDA, CDR2 SQIVND (reference sequence). There are 12 residues in the CDR3. CDR3 nucleotides: TGTGCCAGTATCCCCCTAGGAAACACCATATATTTT. Its translation: CASIPLGNTIYF.

The chain combines TRBV4-3 with TRBJ1-3; the D gene is possibly TRBD1 (5 bases). Germline loops: CDR1 LGHNA, CDR2 YSLEER. This CDR3 is built from 16 residues. The V end lost 2 bases, the J end lost 3 bases, and 14 bases lay between the germline ends. DNA for the CDR3: TGCGCCAGCAGCCAAAAGACGGGAGGGGTTGGAAACACCATATATTTT. It yields the protein CASSQKTGGVGNTIYF.

This clone was detected once. The genes are TRBV5-3 and TRBJ2-1; 7 nucleotides match TRBD1. TRBV5-3 falls under the ORF class, with uncertain function. V was pared by 3 bases and J by 3 bases, with 6 bases of the junction left unmatched. The CDR3 length is 15 residues. The CDR3 coding sequence is TGTGCCAGAAGCTGTCAAGACAGGGACTACAATGAGCAGTTCTTC. Amino acid sequence: CARSCQDRDYNEQFF.

The chain is built from TRBV5-1 and TRBJ2-7; 9 positions match TRBD2. Germline V gene sequence: CDR1 SGHRS, CDR2 YFSETQ. Unmatched junction bases numbered 6, after V lost 0 bases and J lost 5 bases. The CDR3 runs 15 residues. The CDR3 region is CASSLAMTSGNEQYF. The CDR3 nucleotides are TGCGCCAGCAGCTTGGCCATGACTAGCGGTAACGAGCAGTACTTC.

This clone showed up just once. The V and J genes are TRBV7-2 and TRBJ1-2, with D uncertain. Germline V gene lookup returns CDR1 SGHTA and CDR2 FQGNSA. V was trimmed by 5 bases and J by 4 bases, leaving 14 bases between them. This CDR3 region has 14 residues. The CDR3 loop is CASSPHLAVYGYTF. The CDR3 nucleotides read TGTGCCAGCAGCCCCCATTTGGCAGTCTATGGCTACACCTTC.

This clone was observed once. The chain combines TRBV24-1 with TRBJ2-1, with 7 bases aligning to TRBD2. CDR1 is KGHDR, CDR2 SFDVKD, per germline. V was pared by 6 bases and J by 0 bases, with 7 bases of the junction left unmatched. This CDR3 has 16 amino acids. The CDR3 DNA follows: TGTGCCACCAGTACCTGGGAGGGTGTCTCCTACAATGAGCAGTTCTTC. This translates into CATSTWEGVSYNEQFF.

The CDR3 spells CASSFAGTADGYTF. The CDR3 nucleotides are TGTGCCAGCAGCTTTGCCGGGACAGCAGATGGCTACACCTTC. V is TRBV7-2 and J is TRBJ1-2; 7 positions match TRBD1. CDR1 is SGHTA and CDR2 is FQGNSA in the germline V gene. This CDR3 spans 14 amino acids. With V trimmed by 3 bases and J by 6 bases, 7 bases remained unmatched.

This clone is a singleton in its sample. This sequence joins TRBV18 and TRBJ1-6, with TRBD1 matching over 8 bases. CDR3 length: 16 amino acids. J gave up 7 bases and V 3 bases, and 8 bases lay outside the gene matches. Per germline, CDR1 KGHSH and CDR2 LQKENI. The CDR3 spells CASSPTNGQGNSPLHF. Here the CDR3 DNA reads TGTGCCAGCTCACCTACTAACGGACAGGGAAATTCACCCCTCCACTTT.